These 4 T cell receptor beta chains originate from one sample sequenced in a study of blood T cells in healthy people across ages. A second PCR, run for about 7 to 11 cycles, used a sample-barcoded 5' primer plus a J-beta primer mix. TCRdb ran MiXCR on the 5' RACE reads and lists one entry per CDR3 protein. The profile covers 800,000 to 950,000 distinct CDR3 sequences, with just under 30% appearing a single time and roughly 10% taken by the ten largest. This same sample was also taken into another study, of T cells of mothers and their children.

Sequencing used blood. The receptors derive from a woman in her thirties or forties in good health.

The CDR3 nucleotides read TGTGCCAGCAGCGTAGATGGGACTAGTCGATACGAGCAGTACTTC. This encodes CASSVDGTSRYEQYF. The rearrangement uses TRBV9 and TRBJ2-7; 8 nucleotides line up with TRBD2. Germline V gives CDR1 SGDLS, CDR2 YYNGEE. The CDR3 covers 15 residues. J was trimmed by 4 bases and V by 0 bases; bases with no gene match: 6.

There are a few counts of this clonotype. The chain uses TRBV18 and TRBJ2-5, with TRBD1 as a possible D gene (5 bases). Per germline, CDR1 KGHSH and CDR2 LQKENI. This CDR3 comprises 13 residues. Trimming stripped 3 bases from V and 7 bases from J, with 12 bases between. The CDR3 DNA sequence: TGTGCCAGCTCACCGGGGCGCAGTGGGACCCAGTACTTC. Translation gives CASSPGRSGTQYF.

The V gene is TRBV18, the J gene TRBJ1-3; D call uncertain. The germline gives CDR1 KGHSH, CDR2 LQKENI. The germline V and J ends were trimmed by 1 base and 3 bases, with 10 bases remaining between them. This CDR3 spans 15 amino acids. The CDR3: CASSPQGRDGNTIYF. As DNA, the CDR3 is TGTGCCAGCTCACCACAGGGTCGCGATGGAAACACCATATATTTT.

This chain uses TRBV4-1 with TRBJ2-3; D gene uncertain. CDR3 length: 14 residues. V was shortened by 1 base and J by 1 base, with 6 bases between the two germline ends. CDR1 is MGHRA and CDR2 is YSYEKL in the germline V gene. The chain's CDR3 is CASSQVAGTDTQYF. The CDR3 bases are TGCGCCAGCAGCCAAGTTGCGGGCACAGATACGCAGTATTTT.